The rows below give T cell receptor beta chains drawn from one sample of a study of blood T cells in healthy people across ages. One entry per CDR3 protein, called by TCRdb with MiXCR from the 5' RACE reads. This table holds 600,000 to 800,000 distinct CDR3 sequences, more than 45% found once. The sample comprised blood. The receptors derive from a woman older than 75 in good health. The CDR3 runs from the conserved cysteine through the conserved F or W. A D gene is named only where the DNA matches it firmly. Size values are once, few and many counts, or a class for expanded clones, and some rows have none.

j_call d_call v_call clone_size cdr3_nt cdr3_aa
TRBJ1-5 - TRBV4-1 few TGCGCCAGCAGCCAAAGGGGACTTGGCAATCAGCCCCAGCATTTT CASSQRGLGNQPQHF
TRBJ1-5 - TRBV29-1 many TGCAGCGTTATAAGGGACTTCGGACAGCCCCAGCATTTT CSVIRDFGQPQHF
TRBJ2-5 TRBD2 TRBV20-1 - TGCAGTGCTAGAGGAAGGGACTACCCGTCTCATAGAGGAGAGACCCAGTACTTC CSARGRDYPSHRGETQYF
TRBJ2-7 TRBD2 TRBV28 many TGTGCCAGCAGTCCTCGGGGAGGGGTGTACGAGCAGTACTTC CASSPRGGVYEQYF
TRBJ2-5 TRBD2 TRBV15 - TGTGCCACCAGCAGCGGACTAGCGGGGACTCAAGAGACCCAGTACTTC CATSSGLAGTQETQYF
TRBJ2-5 - TRBV4-1 - TGCGCCAGCAGCGCCAGAGAAGAGACCCAGTACTTC CASSAREETQYF
TRBJ1-3 - TRBV20-1 few TGCAGTGGGATACAGAGCTCTGGAAACACCATATATTTT CSGIQSSGNTIYF
TRBJ1-6 - TRBV4-1 many TGCGCCAGCAGACCGACAGCCTCCTATAATTCACCCCTCCACTTT CASRPTASYNSPLHF
TRBJ2-4 TRBD2 TRBV20-1 - TGCAGTGCTAGAGTAGGGGTCGGGGGGGCCAAAAACATTCAGTACTTC CSARVGVGGAKNIQYF
TRBJ1-2 - TRBV4-1 many TGCGCCAGCAGCCGGCAGGGAGACTATGGCTACACCTTC CASSRQGDYGYTF
TRBJ1-2 - TRBV28 many TGTGCCAGCATCTACGGCCCCGGGTCGCGCTATGGCTACACCTTC CASIYGPGSRYGYTF
TRBJ2-5 TRBD1 TRBV2 - TGTGCCAGCATTACCGGGACAGGGTTTAGGCAGTACTTC CASITGTGFRQYF
TRBJ2-5 TRBD1 TRBV2 - TGTGCCAGCAGTTCGGCGGACAGGGGCGAGACCCAGTACTTC CASSSADRGETQYF
TRBJ1-2 - TRBV5-1 - TGCGCCAGCAGCTTGGTTCCCACAGCCTATGGCTACACCTTC CASSLVPTAYGYTF
TRBJ1-1 - TRBV7-9 - TGTGCCAGCAGCTTTGAGGTGGACACTGAAGCTTTCTTT CASSFEVDTEAFF
TRBJ1-2 TRBD1 TRBV6-5 - TGTGCCAGCAAGAAGACCCAGGGGGCTAACTATGGCTACACCTTC CASKKTQGANYGYTF
TRBJ2-5 - TRBV2 few TGTGCCAGCAACCCTCACGAGGTCCAAGAGACCCAGTACTTC CASNPHEVQETQYF
TRBJ1-5 TRBD1 TRBV6-8 - TGTGCCAGCAGTTATCCCAGACAGGGCCCCAGGCCCCAGCATTTT CASSYPRQGPRPQHF
TRBJ1-1 - TRBV28 once TGTGCCAGCACCTTAATGCACCTAGATGAAGCTTTCTTT CASTLMHLDEAFF
TRBJ2-1 TRBD2 TRBV28 - TGTGCCAGCAGTTCCGTGGCTAGCGGGAGTAATGAGCAGTTCTTC CASSSVASGSNEQFF
TRBJ2-7 - TRBV11-2 - TGTGCCAGCAGCCCCCGGACACAGAGCTACGAGCAGTACTTC CASSPRTQSYEQYF
TRBJ2-1 TRBD2 TRBV7-6 - TGTGCCAGCAGCTTAGGCGCCCCCGGGGGGAATGAGCAGTTCTTC CASSLGAPGGNEQFF
TRBJ2-3 - TRBV7-8 - TGTGCCAGCACCAAAGCTGGGGGCGGTAGGACTGTTACAGATACGCAGTATTTT CASTKAGGGRTVTDTQYF
TRBJ2-7 - TRBV7-2 many TGTGCCAGCAGCATCGGACAGACCTACGAGCAGTACTTC CASSIGQTYEQYF
TRBJ2-3 TRBD2 TRBV7-9 - TGTGCCAGCAGCCCTGGACTAGCCGCCCGCACAGATACGCAGTATTTT CASSPGLAARTDTQYF
TRBJ2-3 - TRBV7-3 few TGTGCCAGCAGCGTGTCACGGGGGAATACGCAGTATTTT CASSVSRGNTQYF
TRBJ2-2 TRBD2 TRBV29-1 - TGCAGCGTGTCTAGCGGGAGCAACACCGGGGAGCTGTTTTTT CSVSSGSNTGELFF
TRBJ2-1 - TRBV4-3 - TGCGCCAGCAGCCAAGAAATTGCAGGGTTAAAGAATGAGCAGTTCTTC CASSQEIAGLKNEQFF
TRBJ2-3 TRBD2 TRBV29-1 many TGCAGCGTTTTTAGCGGGATCCGAGATACGCAGTATTTT CSVFSGIRDTQYF
TRBJ2-3 TRBD2 TRBV5-1 many TGCGCCAGCGGGCCCCGGGCTAGCGGTACAGATACGCAGTATTTT CASGPRASGTDTQYF
TRBJ1-4 - TRBV28 many TGTGCCAGCCGCGGACGGCTGGCCCCTAATGAAAAACTGTTTTTT CASRGRLAPNEKLFF
TRBJ2-5 TRBD2 TRBV25-1 - TGTGCCAGCAGTGAACCGCTAGCGGGGGGCCAAGAGACCCAGTACTTC CASSEPLAGGQETQYF
TRBJ2-1 - TRBV2 - TGTGCCAGCAGTGAAGACACATACAATGAGCAGTTCTTC CASSEDTYNEQFF
TRBJ2-7 - TRBV10-3 - TGTGCCATCAGTGAGGACCACGAGCAGTACTTC CAISEDHEQYF
TRBJ2-4 - TRBV29-1 - TGCAGCGTCGAGGGCCGTAGGGACTTAGCCAAAAACATTCAGTACTTC CSVEGRRDLAKNIQYF
TRBJ2-5 TRBD2 TRBV11-2 - TGTGCCAGCAGCTTAACTAGCGGGAGGGGAGAGACCCAGTACTTC CASSLTSGRGETQYF
TRBJ2-5 - TRBV11-2 many TGTGCCAGCAGCTTAGCCAGGGGCGAAGAGACCCAGTACTTC CASSLARGEETQYF
TRBJ2-5 - TRBV4-1 - TGCGCCAGCAGCCCTCGGGGGGCAGCGTACCAAGAGACCCAGTACTTC CASSPRGAAYQETQYF
TRBJ2-5 - TRBV3-1 many TGCGCCAGCAGCCGTGGCCAGGAGACCCAGTACTTC CASSRGQETQYF
TRBJ2-5 TRBD2 TRBV3-1 many TGTGCCAGCAGCCTAACCGGGACTAGCGTAAAAGAGACCCAGTACTTC CASSLTGTSVKETQYF
TRBJ2-7 - TRBV30 many TGTGCCTGGAGTCGGGGATACGAGCAGTACTTC CAWSRGYEQYF
TRBJ1-1 - TRBV3-1 - TGTGCCAGCAGCCAAGATATTGTGTGGAACACTGAAGCTTTCTTT CASSQDIVWNTEAFF
TRBJ2-7 TRBD1 TRBV7-3 - TGTGCCAGCAGTACATGGGGACAGGGAGACGAGCAGTACTTC CASSTWGQGDEQYF